This entry concerns a single T cell receptor beta chain. The antigen is unknown. Germline values: CDR1 KGHSH, CDR2 LQKENI. This CDR3 has 13 amino acids. The ends were cut back, 4 bases at V and 0 bases at J, with 5 bases in the middle. PCR involved 60 Vbeta and 13 Jbeta primers. Sequenced by immunoSEQ multiplex PCR; TCRdb stores in-frame clones only, minus some. The sample records under 300,000 clones, 85% to 95% being singletons. The sample originates from a study of cytomegalovirus exposure and HLA in healthy donors. General study findings and limits: Rarity characterized most TCR sequences, yet some public TCRs appeared in many donors. Reports indicated that the classifier achieved high specificity and sensitivity in diagnosing cytomegalovirus status. Donors were assumed by presence/absence analyses to have roughly uniform sequencing depth.

V usage is TRBV18 and J usage is TRBJ2-3; D is ambiguous. The clonotype comes from a girl aged 2 to 9 in good health and CMV-seronegative. The specimen was PBMCs. The CDR3 bases are TGTGCCAGCTCACTCGTTAGCACAGATACGCAGTATTTT. Translated, it gives CASSLVSTDTQYF.